This TCR beta chain was obtained from a study of vaccination and CD4 T cells after COVID-19. This clonotype was detected a few times. What it binds is not known. CD4+ T cells that had been cultured provided DNA sequenced with the Oncomine TCR Beta short-read assay. The genomic DNA was obtained from cultured CD4+ T cells by extraction with the QIAamp micro DNA kit. TCRdb re-called the PCR reads with MiXCR, one entry per CDR3 protein. The sample lists approximately 11,000 distinct CDR3 sequences, 44% occurring once. CDR3 length equals 15 residues. The V and J ends lost 1 base and 0 bases respectively, with 10 bases between them. Treatment denoted: roughly 11-day PBMC culture with coronavirus spike peptide pools or control peptides (ViraFEST assay). It was with roughly 9.6 IU/ml IL-2 and roughly 9.5 ug/ml peptide pools that 2.2 million or so PBMCs per well were cultured.

The J gene is TRBJ2-7, the V gene TRBV12-3 or TRBV12-4; D perhaps matches TRBD1 (6 bases). Material for sequencing was CD4+ T cells from blood, cultured in vitro. The clonotype was recovered from a human donor who had recovered from COVID-19. CDR3 sequence: CASSLGTGPSYEQYF. The CDR3 DNA reads as TGTGCCAGCAGTTTAGGAACAGGGCCCTCCTACGAGCAGTACTTC.